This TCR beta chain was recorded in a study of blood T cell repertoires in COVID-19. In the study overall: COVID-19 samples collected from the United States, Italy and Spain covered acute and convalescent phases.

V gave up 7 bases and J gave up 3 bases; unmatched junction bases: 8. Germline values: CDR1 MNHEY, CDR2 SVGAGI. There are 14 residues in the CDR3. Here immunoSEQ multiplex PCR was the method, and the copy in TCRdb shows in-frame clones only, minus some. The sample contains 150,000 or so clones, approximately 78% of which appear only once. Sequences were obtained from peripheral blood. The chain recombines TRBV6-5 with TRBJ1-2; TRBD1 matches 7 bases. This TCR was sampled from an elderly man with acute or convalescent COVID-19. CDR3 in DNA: TGTGCCAGCAAAGCAACAGGGGTGGACTATGGCTACACCTTC. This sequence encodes CASKATGVDYGYTF.